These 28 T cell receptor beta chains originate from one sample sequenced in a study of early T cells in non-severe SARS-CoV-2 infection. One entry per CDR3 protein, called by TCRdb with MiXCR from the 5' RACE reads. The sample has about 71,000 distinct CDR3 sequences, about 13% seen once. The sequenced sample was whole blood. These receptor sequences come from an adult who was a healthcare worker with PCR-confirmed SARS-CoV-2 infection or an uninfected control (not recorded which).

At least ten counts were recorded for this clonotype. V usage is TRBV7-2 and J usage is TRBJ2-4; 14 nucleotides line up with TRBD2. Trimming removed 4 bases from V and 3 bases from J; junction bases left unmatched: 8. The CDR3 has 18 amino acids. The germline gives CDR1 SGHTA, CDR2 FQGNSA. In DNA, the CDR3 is TGTGCCAGCAGCTCCCGACTAGCGGGGGGGAGGAGCAAAAACATTCAGTACTTC. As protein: CASSSRLAGGRSKNIQYF.

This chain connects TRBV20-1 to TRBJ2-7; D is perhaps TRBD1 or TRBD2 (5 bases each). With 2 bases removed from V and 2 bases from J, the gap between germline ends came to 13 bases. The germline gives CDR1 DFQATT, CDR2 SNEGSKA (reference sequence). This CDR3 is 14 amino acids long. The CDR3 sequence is CSARPIGATYEQYF. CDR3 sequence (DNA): TGCAGTGCTAGACCCATCGGGGCGACCTACGAGCAGTACTTC.

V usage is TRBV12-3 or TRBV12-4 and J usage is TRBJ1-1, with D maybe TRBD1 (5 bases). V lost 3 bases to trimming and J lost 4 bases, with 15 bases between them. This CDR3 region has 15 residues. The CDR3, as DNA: TGTGCCAGCAGTTTCCCGGGGGGGGGAGGCACTGAAGCTTTCTTT. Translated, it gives CASSFPGGGGTEAFF.

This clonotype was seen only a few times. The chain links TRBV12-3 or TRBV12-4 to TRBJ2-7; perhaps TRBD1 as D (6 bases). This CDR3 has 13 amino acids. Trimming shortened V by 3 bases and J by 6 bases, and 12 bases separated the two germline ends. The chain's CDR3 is CASSFKRGSEQYF. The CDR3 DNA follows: TGTGCCAGCAGTTTCAAGAGGGGGAGCGAGCAGTACTTC.

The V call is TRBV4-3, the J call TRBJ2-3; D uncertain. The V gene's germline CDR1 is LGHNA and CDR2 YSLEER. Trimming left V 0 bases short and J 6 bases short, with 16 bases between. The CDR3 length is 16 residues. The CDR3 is CASSQDNLPLKDTQYF. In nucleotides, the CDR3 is TGCGCCAGCAGCCAAGATAATCTTCCACTCAAGGATACGCAGTATTTT.

CDR3 sequence reads: CASSPDFPPYEQYF. The CDR3 DNA reads TGTGCCAGCAGCCCGGACTTCCCTCCTTACGAGCAGTACTTC. V and J are TRBV6-5 and TRBJ2-7; D is perhaps TRBD2 (5 bases). V gave up 6 bases and J gave up 4 bases, with 16 bases separating them. Germline V gene data show CDR1 as MNHEY and CDR2 as SVGAGI. The CDR3 sequence is 14 residues long.

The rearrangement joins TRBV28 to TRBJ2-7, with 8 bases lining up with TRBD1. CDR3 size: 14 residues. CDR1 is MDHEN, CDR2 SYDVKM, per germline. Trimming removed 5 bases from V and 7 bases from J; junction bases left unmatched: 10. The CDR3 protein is CASSPRGRGQEQYF. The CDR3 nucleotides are TGTGCCAGCAGTCCCCGGGGCAGGGGGCAAGAGCAGTACTTC.

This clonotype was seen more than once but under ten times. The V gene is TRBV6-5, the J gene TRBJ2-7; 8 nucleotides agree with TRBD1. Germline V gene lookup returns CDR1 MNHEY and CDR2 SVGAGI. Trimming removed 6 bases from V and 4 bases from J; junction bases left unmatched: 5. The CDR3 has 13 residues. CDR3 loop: CASSRRTGYEQYF. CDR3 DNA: TGTGCCAGCAGCCGCCGGACAGGGTACGAGCAGTACTTC.

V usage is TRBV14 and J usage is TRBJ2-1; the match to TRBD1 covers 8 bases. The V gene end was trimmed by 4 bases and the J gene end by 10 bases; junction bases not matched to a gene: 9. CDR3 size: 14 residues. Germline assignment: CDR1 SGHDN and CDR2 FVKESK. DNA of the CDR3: TGTGCCAGCAGCCGCAACAGGGGGGCGGGCGAGCAGTTCTTC. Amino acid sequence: CASSRNRGAGEQFF.

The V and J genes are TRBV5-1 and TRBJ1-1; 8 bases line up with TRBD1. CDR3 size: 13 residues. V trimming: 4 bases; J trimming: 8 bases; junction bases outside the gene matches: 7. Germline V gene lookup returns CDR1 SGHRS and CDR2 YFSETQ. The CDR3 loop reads CASSLPTGAEAFF. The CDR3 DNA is TGCGCCAGCAGCCTTCCGACAGGGGCGGAAGCTTTCTTT.

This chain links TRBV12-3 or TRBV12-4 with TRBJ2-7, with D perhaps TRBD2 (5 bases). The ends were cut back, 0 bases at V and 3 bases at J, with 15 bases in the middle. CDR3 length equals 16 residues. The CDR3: CASSLALGRTLYEQYF. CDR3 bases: TGTGCCAGCAGTTTAGCTTTGGGGAGAACCCTCTACGAGCAGTACTTC.

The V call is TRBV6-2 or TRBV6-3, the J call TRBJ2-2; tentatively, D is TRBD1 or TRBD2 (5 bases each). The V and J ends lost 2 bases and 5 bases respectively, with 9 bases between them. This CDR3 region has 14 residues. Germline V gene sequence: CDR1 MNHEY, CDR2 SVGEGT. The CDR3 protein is CASSYGGVTGELFF. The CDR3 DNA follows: TGTGCCAGCAGTTACGGGGGAGTAACCGGGGAGCTGTTTTTT.

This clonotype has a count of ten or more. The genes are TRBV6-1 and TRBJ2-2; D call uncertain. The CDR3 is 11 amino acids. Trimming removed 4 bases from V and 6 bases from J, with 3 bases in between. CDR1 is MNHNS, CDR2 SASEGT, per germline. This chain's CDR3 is CASSAPGELFF. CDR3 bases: TGTGCCAGCAGTGCCCCCGGGGAGCTGTTTTTT.

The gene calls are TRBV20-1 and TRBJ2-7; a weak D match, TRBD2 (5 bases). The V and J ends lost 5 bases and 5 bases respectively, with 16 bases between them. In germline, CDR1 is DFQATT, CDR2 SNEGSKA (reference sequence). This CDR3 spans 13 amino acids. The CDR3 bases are TGCAGTGCTCTCCCCGGGGTATCCGACGAGCAGTACTTC. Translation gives CSALPGVSDEQYF.

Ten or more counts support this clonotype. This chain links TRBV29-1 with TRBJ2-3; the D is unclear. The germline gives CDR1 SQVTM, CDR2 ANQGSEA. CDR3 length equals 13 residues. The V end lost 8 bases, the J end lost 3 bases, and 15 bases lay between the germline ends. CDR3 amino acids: CSIERLGTDTQYF. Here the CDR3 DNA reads TGCAGCATAGAACGTCTGGGGACAGATACGCAGTATTTT.

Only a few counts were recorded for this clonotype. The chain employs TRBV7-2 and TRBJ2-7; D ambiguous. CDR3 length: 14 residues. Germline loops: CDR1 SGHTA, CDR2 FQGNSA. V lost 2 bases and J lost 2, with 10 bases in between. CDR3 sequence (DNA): TGTGCCAGCAGCTTAATACAGCCCCCCTACGAGCAGTACTTC. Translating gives CASSLIQPPYEQYF.

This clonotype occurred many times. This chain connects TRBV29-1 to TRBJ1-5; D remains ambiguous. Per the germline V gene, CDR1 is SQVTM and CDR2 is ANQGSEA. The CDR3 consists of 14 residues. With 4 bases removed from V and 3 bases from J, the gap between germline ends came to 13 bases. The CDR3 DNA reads TGCAGCGTTGGGGAAGCAAACCCCAATCAGCCCCAGCATTTT. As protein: CSVGEANPNQPQHF.

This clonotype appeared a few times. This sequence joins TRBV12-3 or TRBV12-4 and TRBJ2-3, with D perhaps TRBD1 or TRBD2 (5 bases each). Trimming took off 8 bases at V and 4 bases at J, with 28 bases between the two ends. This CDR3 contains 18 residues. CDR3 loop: CASSEGTGSWVGPDTQYF. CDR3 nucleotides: TGTGCCAGCTCCGAAGGGACCGGCTCGTGGGTGGGGCCAGATACGCAGTATTTT.

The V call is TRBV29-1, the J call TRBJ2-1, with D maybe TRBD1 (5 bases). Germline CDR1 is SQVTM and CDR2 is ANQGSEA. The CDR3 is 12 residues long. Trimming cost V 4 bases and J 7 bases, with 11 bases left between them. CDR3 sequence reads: CSVGPRANEQFF. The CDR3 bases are TGCAGCGTTGGACCCAGGGCGAATGAGCAGTTCTTC.

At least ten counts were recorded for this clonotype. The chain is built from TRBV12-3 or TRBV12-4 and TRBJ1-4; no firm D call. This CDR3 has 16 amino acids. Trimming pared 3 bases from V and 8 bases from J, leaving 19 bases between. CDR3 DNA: TGTGCCAGCAGTTTCGACGAACCGCGAGGAGGGGAAAAACTGTTTTTT. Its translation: CASSFDEPRGGEKLFF.

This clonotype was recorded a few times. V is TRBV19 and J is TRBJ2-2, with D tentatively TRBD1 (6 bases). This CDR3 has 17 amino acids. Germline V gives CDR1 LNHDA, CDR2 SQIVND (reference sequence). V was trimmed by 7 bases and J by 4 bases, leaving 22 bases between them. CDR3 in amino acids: CASNRRDISLGTGELFF. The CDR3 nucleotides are TGTGCCAGTAATCGTAGGGACATAAGTCTCGGCACCGGGGAGCTGTTTTTT. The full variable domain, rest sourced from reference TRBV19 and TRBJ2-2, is DGGITQSPKYLFRKEGQNVTLSCEQNLNHDAMYWYRQDPGQGLRLIYYSQIVNDFQKGDIAEGYSVSREKKESFPLTVTSAQKNPTAFYLCASNRRDISLGTGELFFGEGSRLTVL.

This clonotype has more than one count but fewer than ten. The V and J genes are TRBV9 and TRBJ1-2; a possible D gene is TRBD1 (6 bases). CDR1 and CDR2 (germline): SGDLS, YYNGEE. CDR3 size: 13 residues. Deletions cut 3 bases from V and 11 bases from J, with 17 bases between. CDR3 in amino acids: CASSGGRGPFYTF. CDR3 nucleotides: TGTGCCAGCAGCGGGGGCAGGGGCCCCTTTTACACCTTC.

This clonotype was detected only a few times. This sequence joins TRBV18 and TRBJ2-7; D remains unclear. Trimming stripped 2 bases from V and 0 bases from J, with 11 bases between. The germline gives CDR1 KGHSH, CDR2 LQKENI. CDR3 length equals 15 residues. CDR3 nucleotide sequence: TGTGCCAGCTCACCAAAAGTGGGATCCTCCTACGAGCAGTACTTC. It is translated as CASSPKVGSSYEQYF.

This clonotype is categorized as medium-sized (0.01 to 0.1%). CDR3 DNA: TGCAGTGCTAGGCAAGGGACAGACCACTATGGCTACACCTTC. Translating gives CSARQGTDHYGYTF. The genes are TRBV20-1 and TRBJ1-2; 7 bases map to TRBD1. V lost 3 bases, J lost 3 bases, and 7 bases stayed unmatched. Germline CDR1 and CDR2: DFQATT and SNEGSKA (reference sequence). The CDR3 runs 14 residues.

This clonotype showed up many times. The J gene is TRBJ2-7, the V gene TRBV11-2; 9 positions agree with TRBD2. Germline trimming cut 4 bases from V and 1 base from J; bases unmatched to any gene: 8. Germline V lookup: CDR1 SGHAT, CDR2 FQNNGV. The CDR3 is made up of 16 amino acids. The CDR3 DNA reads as TGTGCCAGCAGCTCCCCGGGGGGACTAGCTTCCTACGAGCAGTACTTC. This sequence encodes CASSSPGGLASYEQYF.

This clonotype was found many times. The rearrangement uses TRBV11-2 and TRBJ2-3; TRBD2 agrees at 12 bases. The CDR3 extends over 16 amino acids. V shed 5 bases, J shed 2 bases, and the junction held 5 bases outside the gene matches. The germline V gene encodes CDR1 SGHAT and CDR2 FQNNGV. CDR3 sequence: CASSTGTSGLTDTQYF. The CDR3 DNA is TGTGCCAGCAGCACCGGGACTAGCGGGCTCACAGATACGCAGTATTTT.

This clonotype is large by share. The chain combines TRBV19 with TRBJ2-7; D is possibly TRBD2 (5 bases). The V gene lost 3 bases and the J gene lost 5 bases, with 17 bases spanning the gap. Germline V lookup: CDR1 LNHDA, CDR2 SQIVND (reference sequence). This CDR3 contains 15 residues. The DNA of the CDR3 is TGTGCCAGTAGTATGCCCCACAGAGGGAGCCACGAGCAGTACTTC. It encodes CASSMPHRGSHEQYF.

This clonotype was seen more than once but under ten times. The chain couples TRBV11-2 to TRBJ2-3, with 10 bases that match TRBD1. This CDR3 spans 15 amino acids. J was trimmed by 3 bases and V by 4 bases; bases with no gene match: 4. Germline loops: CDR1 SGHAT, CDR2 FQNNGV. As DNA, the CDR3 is TGTGCCAGCAGCTCTCGACAGGGGGCAACAGATACGCAGTATTTT. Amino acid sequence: CASSSRQGATDTQYF.